The TCR beta chain under discussion was sequenced for a study of CD8+ T cells in alopecia areata. Study-wide results and limits: Across lesional scalp, and particularly alopecia totalis/universalis, clonality surpassed that of normal scalp.

Sequencing used cDNA as its template, made by extracting RNA and reverse transcribing it. Only in-frame clones appear in the TCRdb table, and some are missing; sequencing was by immunoSEQ multiplex PCR. Found here are approximately 150,000 clones, about 54% of them singletons; the top ten hold about 4.4%. Germline assignment: CDR1 SNHLY and CDR2 FYNNEI. This CDR3 region has 13 residues. The authors sorted CD4+ and CD8+ T cells from PBMCs. About this clone itself: The target antigen is unknown. The junction shows a germline mismatch at one end, possibly a read error.

Specimen: CD4+ T cells sorted from blood. The TCR originated in a human donor in good health. The chain joins TRBV2 to TRBJ2-4; weak D call: TRBD1 (6 bases). CDR3 coding DNA: TGTGCCAGCAGTGAAGTCGAACCGGGACACCTTACTTTC. It encodes CASSEVEPGHLTF.